These 27 T cell receptor beta chains originate from one sample sequenced in a study of breast tumors, draining lymph nodes, adjacent tissues. MiXCR was run by TCRdb on the multiplex PCR reads, yielding one entry per CDR3 protein. The profile shows over 10,000 distinct CDR3 sequences, about 70% of them singletons. The material sequenced was tumor-adjacent breast tissue. The receptors derive from a female donor with breast cancer. Some clones in this sample may be carry-over from other donors' samples.

The chain carries TRBV2 and TRBJ2-6; 15 nucleotides agree with TRBD2. Per the germline V gene, CDR1 is SNHLY and CDR2 is FYNNEI. Germline trimming cut 4 bases from V and 3 bases from J; bases unmatched to any gene: 4. The CDR3 has 18 residues. CDR3 region: CASSVGLAGGFGANVLTF. The CDR3 DNA reads as TGTGCCAGCAGTGTGGGACTAGCGGGAGGATTTGGGGCCAACGTCCTGACTTTC.

This clonotype has just a few counts. V is TRBV7-9 and J is TRBJ2-1; 11 nucleotides match TRBD1. CDR3 size: 16 residues. The germline gives CDR1 SEHNR, CDR2 FQNEAQ (reference sequence). Trimming took 1 base from V and 6 from J; bases not matched to a gene: 5. The CDR3: CASSLGSGQGGNEQFF. The CDR3 region has the DNA TGTGCCAGCAGCTTAGGCTCGGGACAGGGGGGCAATGAGCAGTTCTTC.

This clonotype appeared many times. This chain connects TRBV20-1 to TRBJ2-5; either TRBD1 or TRBD2 may fit D (6 bases each). Germline V gene lookup returns CDR1 DFQATT and CDR2 SNEGSKA (reference sequence). This CDR3 is 12 amino acids long. Between the trimmed V and J ends, which lost 7 bases and 5 bases, there was a span of 14 bases. CDR3 region: CSVPEGVETQYF. CDR3 bases: TGCAGTGTCCCGGAGGGGGTGGAGACCCAGTACTTC.

The sample holds many counts of this clonotype. The chain uses TRBV11-2 and TRBJ2-1; 12 bases agree with TRBD2. The germline V gene encodes CDR1 SGHAT and CDR2 FQNNGV. CDR3 length equals 16 residues. The junction had 6 bases not matched to a gene; V was cut back by 5 bases and J by 4 bases. CDR3 nucleotide sequence: TGTGCCAGCAGCCCCACCCTAGCGGGAGGGTACAATGAGCAGTTCTTC. Encoded protein: CASSPTLAGGYNEQFF.

This chain uses TRBV2 with TRBJ2-5; D perhaps matches TRBD1 (7 bases). This CDR3 region has 14 residues. Per the germline V gene, CDR1 is SNHLY and CDR2 is FYNNEI. V was shortened by 4 bases and J by 4 bases, with 13 bases between the two germline ends. The CDR3 DNA is TGTGCCAGCAGTGGAAGGAGGGGGCGAGAGACCCAGTACTTC. This gives the protein CASSGRRGRETQYF. The full variable domain, completed using reference TRBV2 and TRBJ2-5, is EPEVTQTPSHQVTQMGQEVILRCVPISNHLYFYWYRQILGQKVEFLVSFYNNEISEKSEIFDDQFSVERPDGSNFTLKIRSTKLEDSAMYFCASSGRRGRETQYFGPGTRLLVL.

In nucleotides, the CDR3 is TGTGCCAGCACCTCCGGGACAGATGAGGCCTACGAGCAGTACTTC. Protein sequence: CASTSGTDEAYEQYF. The chain combines TRBV28 with TRBJ2-7; 7 positions agree with TRBD1. The junction had 11 bases not matched to a gene; V was cut back by 7 bases and J by 2 bases. The V gene's germline CDR1 is MDHEN and CDR2 SYDVKM. This CDR3 comprises 15 residues.

This clonotype was seen a single time. The V call is TRBV5-1, the J call TRBJ1-2; TRBD1 aligns across 9 bases. Germline V gene data show CDR1 as SGHRS and CDR2 as YFSETQ. CDR3 length: 15 residues. V was pared by 3 bases and J by 4 bases, with 7 bases of the junction left unmatched. CDR3 bases: TGCGCCAGCAGCTGGGGACAGGGCTATTCCTATGGCTACACCTTC. Encoded protein: CASSWGQGYSYGYTF.

The chain couples TRBV19 to TRBJ2-7; D is unresolved. The germline V gene encodes CDR1 LNHDA and CDR2 SQIVND (reference sequence). The CDR3 runs to 14 residues. V lost 3 bases and J 5 bases, leaving 14 bases between the germline ends. The CDR3 DNA is TGTGCCAGTAGTATGGTGGCAGGTCTCAACGAGCAGTACTTC. It is translated as CASSMVAGLNEQYF.

This chain connects TRBV7-8 to TRBJ2-7; no definite D call. The CDR3 is made up of 16 amino acids. Germline CDR1 is SGHVS and CDR2 is FQNEAQ. V shed 1 base and J shed 0 bases, with 13 bases lying between them. The DNA for the CDR3 is TGTGCCAGCAGCTTAGTGGTATCCCCAACCTCCTACGAGCAGTACTTC. It is translated as CASSLVVSPTSYEQYF.

This chain joins TRBV20-1 and TRBJ2-7; 9 bases match TRBD2. The CDR3 totals 15 residues. Germline assignment: CDR1 DFQATT and CDR2 SNEGSKA (reference sequence). The V gene end was trimmed by 3 bases and the J gene end by 6 bases; junction bases not matched to a gene: 12. The CDR3 region has the DNA TGCAGTGCTAGCCCCTCATACCGGACTAGCGTCGAGCAGTACTTC. Translating it yields CSASPSYRTSVEQYF.

V usage is TRBV20-1 and J usage is TRBJ2-1; tentative D call: TRBD2 (7 bases). Trimming cost V 6 bases and J 6 bases, with 18 bases left between them. The germline gives CDR1 DFQATT, CDR2 SNEGSKA (reference sequence). The CDR3 length is 14 residues. CDR3 loop: CSARRGGQGNEQFF. CDR3 nucleotide sequence: TGCAGTGCCCGTAGGGGGGGGCAAGGCAATGAGCAGTTCTTC.

The chain joins TRBV5-1 to TRBJ2-7, with a tentative D call TRBD2 (6 bases). Germline assignment: CDR1 SGHRS and CDR2 YFSETQ. V was clipped by 2 bases and J by 5 bases, with 23 bases between them. This CDR3 spans 17 amino acids. The CDR3 reads CASSFFLATGVKNEQYF. As DNA, the CDR3 is TGCGCCAGCAGCTTTTTTCTAGCAACGGGAGTAAAGAACGAGCAGTACTTC.

J is TRBJ1-3 and V is TRBV20-1; the D gene is possibly TRBD1 (5 bases). V lost 6 bases to trimming and J lost 0 bases, with 9 bases between them. The CDR3 is 13 amino acids. Germline values: CDR1 DFQATT, CDR2 SNEGSKA (reference sequence). The CDR3 protein is CSALQDSGNTIYF. The CDR3 DNA follows: TGCAGTGCCCTACAGGACTCTGGAAACACCATATATTTT.

V gene TRBV20-1 combines with J gene TRBJ1-2; D perhaps matches TRBD1 (6 bases). The germline V gene encodes CDR1 DFQATT and CDR2 SNEGSKA (reference sequence). Trimming took off 3 bases at V and 2 bases at J, with 16 bases between the two ends. This CDR3 has 15 residues. The CDR3 coding sequence is TGCAGTGCTAGCAGGGGAGGACAGATGAACTATGGCTACACCTTC. This encodes CSASRGGQMNYGYTF.

V and J are TRBV20-1 and TRBJ2-5; 10 bases align to TRBD1. Germline assignment: CDR1 DFQATT and CDR2 SNEGSKA (reference sequence). This CDR3 comprises 15 residues. The J segment lost 3 bases and the V segment lost 6 bases, leaving 10 bases of the junction unmatched. As DNA, the CDR3 is TGCAGTGCCCCACGGACAGGGGGGCTGAAAGAGACCCAGTACTTC. Translated: CSAPRTGGLKETQYF.

The rearrangement joins TRBV20-1 to TRBJ2-2; TRBD2 aligns across 10 bases. The CDR3 length is 17 residues. J was trimmed by 0 bases and V by 1 base; bases with no gene match: 5. Germline assignment: CDR1 DFQATT and CDR2 SNEGSKA (reference sequence). As DNA, the CDR3 is TGCAGTGCTAGAGCCCCTAGCGGGAGTCCGAACACCGGGGAGCTGTTTTTT. Protein: CSARAPSGSPNTGELFF.

This clonotype qualifies as large. This rearrangement joins TRBV6-1 to TRBJ2-7; no firm D call. The CDR3 contains 13 residues. Per germline, CDR1 MNHNS and CDR2 SASEGT. V was pared by 3 bases and J by 9 bases, with 15 bases between. CDR3 sequence (DNA): TGTGCCAGCAGTGAGGCCACCCAGGTGTCGCAGTACTTC. It specifies CASSEATQVSQYF.

In DNA, the CDR3 is TGCAGTGCTATCAAAACAGGGGCTATGTACGAGCAGTACTTC. Its translation is CSAIKTGAMYEQYF. The chain links TRBV20-1 to TRBJ2-7; TRBD1 agrees at 7 bases. V gave up 4 bases and J gave up 4 bases; unmatched junction bases: 10. In germline, CDR1 is DFQATT, CDR2 SNEGSKA (reference sequence). The CDR3 totals 14 residues.

This clonotype counts as medium-sized (0.01 to 0.1%). This chain links TRBV7-9 with TRBJ2-7, with a tentative D call TRBD2 (5 bases). The CDR3 extends over 13 amino acids. Trimming took off 5 bases at V and 4 bases at J, with 12 bases between the two ends. Germline lookup yields CDR1 SEHNR and CDR2 FQNEAQ (reference sequence). The CDR3 loop reads CASSPGEWYEQYF. The CDR3 region has the DNA TGTGCCAGCAGCCCCGGGGAGTGGTACGAGCAGTACTTC.

This chain connects TRBV5-1 to TRBJ1-1; no reliable D call. This CDR3 region has 13 residues. With 7 bases removed from V and 1 base from J, the gap between germline ends came to 11 bases. Germline V lookup: CDR1 SGHRS, CDR2 YFSETQ. CDR3 sequence reads: CASGERGNTEAFF. The CDR3 DNA is TGCGCCAGCGGGGAGAGAGGGAACACTGAAGCTTTCTTT.

The CDR3 is CASSFAQNYTPLHF. CDR3 coding DNA: TGTGCCAGCAGCTTCGCACAGAATTATACACCCCTCCACTTT. The V gene is TRBV7-9, the J gene TRBJ1-6; unclear D gene. Germline CDR1 SEHNR, CDR2 FQNEAQ (reference sequence). The ends were cut back, 3 bases at V and 11 bases at J, with 14 bases in the middle. This CDR3 spans 14 amino acids. The full variable domain, in which reference TRBV7-9 and TRBJ1-6 provide the parts outside the CDR3, is DTGVSQNPRHKITKRGQNVTFRCDPISEHNRLYWYRQTLGQGPEFLTYFQNEAQLEKSRLLSDRFSAERPKGSFSTLEIQRTEQGDSAMYLCASSFAQNYTPLHFGNGTRLTVT.

V usage is TRBV18 and J usage is TRBJ2-3, with a weak D call TRBD1 (5 bases). Per germline, CDR1 KGHSH and CDR2 LQKENI. The CDR3 loop spans 16 amino acids. V gave up 0 bases and J gave up 2 bases, with 12 bases separating them. CDR3 protein: CASSPPRQKATDTQYF. The CDR3 nucleotides are TGTGCCAGCTCACCACCGCGACAGAAAGCCACAGATACGCAGTATTTT. The full variable domain, with the rest looked up from reference TRBV18 and TRBJ2-3, is NAGVMQNPRHLVRRRGQEARLRCSPMKGHSHVYWYRQLPEEGLKFMVYLQKENIIDESGMPKERFSAEFPKEGPSILRIQQVVRGDSAAYFCASSPPRQKATDTQYFGPGTRLTVL.

This clonotype is classed as medium-sized. J is TRBJ2-3 and V is TRBV10-3; 10 bases align to TRBD2. Germline values: CDR1 ENHRY, CDR2 SYGVKD. The CDR3 sequence is 15 residues long. Unmatched junction bases numbered 7, after V lost 8 bases and J lost 2 bases. The CDR3 region has the DNA TGTGCCATCGGTGGGCTAGCGGGAGACACAGATACGCAGTATTTT. This encodes CAIGGLAGDTDTQYF.

The chain combines TRBV20-1 with TRBJ2-3, with 7 positions matching TRBD2. The CDR3 runs 13 residues. Germline values: CDR1 DFQATT, CDR2 SNEGSKA (reference sequence). Unmatched junction bases numbered 12, after V lost 8 bases and J lost 7 bases. The CDR3 is CSPVGQRDYTQYF. The CDR3 region has the DNA TGCAGTCCTGTCGGGCAGCGGGACTATACGCAGTATTTT.

This chain uses TRBV7-9 with TRBJ2-7; 10 nucleotides line up with TRBD1. The CDR3 is 16 residues long. CDR1 and CDR2 (germline): SEHNR, FQNEAQ (reference sequence). V lost 4 bases and J lost 5; bases outside the gene matches: 11. CDR3 in DNA: TGTGCCAGCAGCTCGAGGGGACAGGGGTTTTTGAACGAGCAGTACTTC. Amino acid sequence: CASSSRGQGFLNEQYF.

Written as DNA, the CDR3 is TGTGCCAGCAGCTTACTAGCGGGAGAAGGGACCGGGGAGCTGTTTTTT. This translates into CASSLLAGEGTGELFF. The J gene is TRBJ2-2, the V gene TRBV7-3; 10 bases are a match to TRBD2. J was trimmed by 5 bases and V by 2 bases; bases with no gene match: 5. CDR1 SGHTA and CDR2 FQGTGA come from the germline V gene. The CDR3 covers 16 residues.

In this sample, this clonotype turned up once. This chain connects TRBV20-1 to TRBJ2-1; 8 nucleotides align to TRBD2. After removal of 3 bases from V and 9 bases from J, the junction contained 10 bases not matched to a gene. This CDR3 is 14 amino acids long. Germline V gene lookup returns CDR1 DFQATT and CDR2 SNEGSKA (reference sequence). This CDR3 reads CSASRGSGSTEQFF. DNA of the CDR3: TGCAGTGCTAGCCGGGGGAGCGGGAGTACTGAGCAGTTCTTC.